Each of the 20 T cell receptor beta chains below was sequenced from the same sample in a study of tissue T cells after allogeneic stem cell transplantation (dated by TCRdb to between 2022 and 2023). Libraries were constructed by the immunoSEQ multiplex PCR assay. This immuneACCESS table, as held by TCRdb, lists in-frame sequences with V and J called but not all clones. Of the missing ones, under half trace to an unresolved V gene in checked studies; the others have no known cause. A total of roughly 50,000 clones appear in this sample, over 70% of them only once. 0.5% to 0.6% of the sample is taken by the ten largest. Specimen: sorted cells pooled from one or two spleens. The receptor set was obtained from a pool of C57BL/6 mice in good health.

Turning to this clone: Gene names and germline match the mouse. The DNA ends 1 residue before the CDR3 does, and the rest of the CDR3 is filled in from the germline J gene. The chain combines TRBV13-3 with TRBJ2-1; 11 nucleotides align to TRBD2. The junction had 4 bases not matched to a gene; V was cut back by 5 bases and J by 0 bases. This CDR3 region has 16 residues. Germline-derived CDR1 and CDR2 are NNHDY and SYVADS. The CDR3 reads CASRPDWGGNYAEQFF. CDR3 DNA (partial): TGTGCCAGCAGACCCGACTGGGGGGGTAACTATGCTGAGCAGTTC.

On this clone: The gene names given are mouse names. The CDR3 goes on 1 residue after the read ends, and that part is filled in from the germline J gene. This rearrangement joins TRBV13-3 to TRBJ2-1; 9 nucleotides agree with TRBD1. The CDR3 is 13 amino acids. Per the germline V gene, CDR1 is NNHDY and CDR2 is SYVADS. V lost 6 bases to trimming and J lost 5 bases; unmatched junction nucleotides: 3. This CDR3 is CASTTGGNAEQFF. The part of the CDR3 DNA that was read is TGTGCCAGCACCACAGGGGGCAATGCTGAGCAGTTC.

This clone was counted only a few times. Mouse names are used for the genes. The CDR3 sequence is CTCSAPGQEYEQYF. The CDR3 DNA, read in part, is TGCACCTGCAGTGCACCGGGACAGGAGTATGAACAGTAC. The chain recombines TRBV1 with TRBJ2-7, with TRBD1 identical over 8 bases. The CDR3 end lies 1 residue beyond the end of the read and is filled in from the germline J gene. The germline gives CDR1 NSQYPW, CDR2 LRSPGD (reference sequence). The J segment lost 4 bases and the V segment lost 2 bases, leaving 4 bases of the junction unmatched. This CDR3 region has 14 residues.

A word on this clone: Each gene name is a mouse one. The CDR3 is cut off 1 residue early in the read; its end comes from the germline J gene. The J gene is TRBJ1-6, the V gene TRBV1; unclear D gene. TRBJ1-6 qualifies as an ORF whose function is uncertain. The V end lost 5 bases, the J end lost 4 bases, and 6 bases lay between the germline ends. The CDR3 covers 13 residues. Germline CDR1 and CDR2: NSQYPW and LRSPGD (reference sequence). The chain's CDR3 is CTCSTPYNSPLYF. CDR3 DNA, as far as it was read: TGCACCTGCAGTACACCTTATAATTCGCCCCTCTAC.

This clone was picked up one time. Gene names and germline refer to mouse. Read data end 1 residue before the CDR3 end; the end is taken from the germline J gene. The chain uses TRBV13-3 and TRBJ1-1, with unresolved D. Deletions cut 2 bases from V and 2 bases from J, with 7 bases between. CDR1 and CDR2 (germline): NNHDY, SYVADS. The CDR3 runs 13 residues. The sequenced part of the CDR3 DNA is TGTGCCAGCAGTGAAAAGGGTAACACAGAAGTCTTC. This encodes CASSEKGNTEVF. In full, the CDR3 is CASSEKGNTEVFF.

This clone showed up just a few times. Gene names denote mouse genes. Partial CDR3 DNA: TGTGCCTGGAGTCTCCCTGGGATCTATGAACAGTAC. Residues: CAWSLPGIYEQY. The CDR3, in full, reads CAWSLPGIYEQYF. The V and J genes are TRBV31 and TRBJ2-7, with D possibly matching TRBD2 (5 bases). Coverage ceases 1 residue before the CDR3 finishes, and the germline J gene fills in the end. The CDR3 totals 13 residues. The germline V gene has CDR1 GKSSPN and CDR2 SITVG. The V and J ends lost 0 bases and 3 bases respectively, with 9 bases between them.

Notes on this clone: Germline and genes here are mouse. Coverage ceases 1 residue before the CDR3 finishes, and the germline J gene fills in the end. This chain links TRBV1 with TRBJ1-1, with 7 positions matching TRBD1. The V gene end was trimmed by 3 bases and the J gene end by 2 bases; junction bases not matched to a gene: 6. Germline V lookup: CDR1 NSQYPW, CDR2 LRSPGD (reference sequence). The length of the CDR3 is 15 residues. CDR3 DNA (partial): TGCACCTGCAGTGCTCCCCGGGACAGTAACACAGAAGTCTTC. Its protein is CTCSAPRDSNTEVF. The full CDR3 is CTCSAPRDSNTEVFF.

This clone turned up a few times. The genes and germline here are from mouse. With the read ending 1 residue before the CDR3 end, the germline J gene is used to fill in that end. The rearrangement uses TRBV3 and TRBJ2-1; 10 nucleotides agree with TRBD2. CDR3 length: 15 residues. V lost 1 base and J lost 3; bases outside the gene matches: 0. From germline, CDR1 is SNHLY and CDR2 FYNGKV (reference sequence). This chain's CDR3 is CASSLDWGGYAEQFF. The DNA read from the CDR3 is TGTGCCAGCAGCTTAGACTGGGGGGGCTATGCTGAGCAGTTC.

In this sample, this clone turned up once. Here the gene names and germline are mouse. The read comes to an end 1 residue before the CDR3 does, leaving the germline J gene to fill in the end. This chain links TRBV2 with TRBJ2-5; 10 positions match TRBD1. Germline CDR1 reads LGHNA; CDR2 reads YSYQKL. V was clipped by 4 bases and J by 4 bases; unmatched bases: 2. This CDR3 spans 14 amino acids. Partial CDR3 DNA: TGTGCCAGCAGCCCTGGGACAGGGGAAGACACCCAGTAC. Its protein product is CASSPGTGEDTQY. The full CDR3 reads CASSPGTGEDTQYF.

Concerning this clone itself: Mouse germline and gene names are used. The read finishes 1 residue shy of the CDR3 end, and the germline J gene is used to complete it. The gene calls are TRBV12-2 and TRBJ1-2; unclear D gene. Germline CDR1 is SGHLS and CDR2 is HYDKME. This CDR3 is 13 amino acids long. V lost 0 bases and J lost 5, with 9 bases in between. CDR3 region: CASSLVEVSDYTF. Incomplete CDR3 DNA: TGTGCCAGCTCTCTCGTGGAGGTTTCCGACTACACC.

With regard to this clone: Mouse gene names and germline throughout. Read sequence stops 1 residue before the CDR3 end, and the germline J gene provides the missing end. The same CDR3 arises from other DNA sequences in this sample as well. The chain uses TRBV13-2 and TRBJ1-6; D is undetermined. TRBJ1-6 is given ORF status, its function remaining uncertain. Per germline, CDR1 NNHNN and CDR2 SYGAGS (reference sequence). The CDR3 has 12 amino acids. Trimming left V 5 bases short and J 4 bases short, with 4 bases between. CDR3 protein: CASGGYNSPLYF. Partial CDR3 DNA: TGTGCCAGCGGGGGGTATAATTCGCCCCTCTAC.

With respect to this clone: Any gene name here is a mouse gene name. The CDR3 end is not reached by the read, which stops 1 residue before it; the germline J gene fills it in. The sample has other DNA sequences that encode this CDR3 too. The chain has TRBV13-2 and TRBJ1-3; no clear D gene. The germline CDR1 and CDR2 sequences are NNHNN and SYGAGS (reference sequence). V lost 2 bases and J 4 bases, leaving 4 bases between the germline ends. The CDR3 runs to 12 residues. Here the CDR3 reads CASGEQGNTLYF. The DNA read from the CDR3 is TGTGCCAGCGGTGAACAGGGAAATACGCTCTAT.

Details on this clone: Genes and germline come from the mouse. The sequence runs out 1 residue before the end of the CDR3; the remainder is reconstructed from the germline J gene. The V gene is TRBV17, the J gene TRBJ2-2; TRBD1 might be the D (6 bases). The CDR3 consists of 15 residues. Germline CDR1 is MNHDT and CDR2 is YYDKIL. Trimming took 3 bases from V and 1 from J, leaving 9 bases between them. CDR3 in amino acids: CASSRSQGNTGQLYF. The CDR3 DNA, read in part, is TGTGCTAGCAGTAGGTCACAGGGAAACACCGGGCAGCTCTAC.

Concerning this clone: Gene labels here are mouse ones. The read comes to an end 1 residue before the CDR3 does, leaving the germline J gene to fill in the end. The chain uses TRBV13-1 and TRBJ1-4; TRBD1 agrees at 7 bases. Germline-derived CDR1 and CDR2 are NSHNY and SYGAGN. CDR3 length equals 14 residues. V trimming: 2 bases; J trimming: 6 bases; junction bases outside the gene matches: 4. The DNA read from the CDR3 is TGTGCCAGCAGTGACCCAGGGGGGGACGAAAGATTATTT. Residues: CASSDPGGDERLF. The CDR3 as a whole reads CASSDPGGDERLFF.

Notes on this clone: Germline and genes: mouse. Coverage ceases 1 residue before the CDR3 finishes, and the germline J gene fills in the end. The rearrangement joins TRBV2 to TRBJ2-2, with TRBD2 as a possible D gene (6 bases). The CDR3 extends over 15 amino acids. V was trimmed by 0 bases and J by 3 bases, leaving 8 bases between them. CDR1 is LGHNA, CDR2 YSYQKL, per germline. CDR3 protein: CASSQDWGDTGQLYF. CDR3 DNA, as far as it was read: TGTGCCAGCAGCCAAGACTGGGGAGACACCGGGCAGCTCTAC.

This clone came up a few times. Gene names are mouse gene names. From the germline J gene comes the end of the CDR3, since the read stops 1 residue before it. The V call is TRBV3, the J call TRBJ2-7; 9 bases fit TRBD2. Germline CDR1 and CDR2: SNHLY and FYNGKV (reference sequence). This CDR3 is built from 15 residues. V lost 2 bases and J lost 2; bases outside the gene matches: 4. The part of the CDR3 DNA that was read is TGTGCCAGCAGCTTAATACTGGGGGGCCCCTATGAACAGTAC. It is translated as CASSLILGGPYEQY. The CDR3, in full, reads CASSLILGGPYEQYF.

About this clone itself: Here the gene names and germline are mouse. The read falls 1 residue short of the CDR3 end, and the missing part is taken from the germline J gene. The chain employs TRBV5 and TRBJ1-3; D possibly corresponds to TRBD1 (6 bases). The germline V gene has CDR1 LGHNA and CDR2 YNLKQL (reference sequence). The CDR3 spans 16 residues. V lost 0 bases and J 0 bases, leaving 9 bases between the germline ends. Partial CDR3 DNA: TGTGCCAGCAGCCAAGAACAGGGCCCTTCTGGAAATACGCTCTAT. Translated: CASSQEQGPSGNTLY. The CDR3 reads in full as CASSQEQGPSGNTLYF.

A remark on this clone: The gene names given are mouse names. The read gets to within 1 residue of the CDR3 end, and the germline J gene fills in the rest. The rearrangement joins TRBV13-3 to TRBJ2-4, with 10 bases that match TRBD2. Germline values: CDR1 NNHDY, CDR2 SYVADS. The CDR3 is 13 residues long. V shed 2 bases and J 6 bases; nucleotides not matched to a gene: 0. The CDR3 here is CASSETGGNTLYF. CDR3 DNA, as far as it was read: TGTGCCAGCAGTGAGACTGGGGGGAACACCTTGTAC.

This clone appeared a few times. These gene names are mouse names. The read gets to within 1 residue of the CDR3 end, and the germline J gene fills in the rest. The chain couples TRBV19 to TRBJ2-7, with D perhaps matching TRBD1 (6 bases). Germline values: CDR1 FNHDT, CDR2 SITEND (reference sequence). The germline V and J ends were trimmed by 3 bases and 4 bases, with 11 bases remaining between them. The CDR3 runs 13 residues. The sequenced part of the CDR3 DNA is TGTGCCAGCAGTACAGGGGAGGGGTATGAACAGTAC. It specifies CASSTGEGYEQY. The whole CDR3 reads CASSTGEGYEQYF.

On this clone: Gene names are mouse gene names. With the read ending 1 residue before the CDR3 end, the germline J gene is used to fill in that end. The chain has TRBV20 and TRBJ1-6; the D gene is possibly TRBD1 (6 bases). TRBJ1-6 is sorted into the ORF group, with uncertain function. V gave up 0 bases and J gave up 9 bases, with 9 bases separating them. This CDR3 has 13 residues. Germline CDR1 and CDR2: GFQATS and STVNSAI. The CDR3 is CGAREQGGSPLYF. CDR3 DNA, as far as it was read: TGTGGTGCTAGGGAACAGGGAGGTTCGCCCCTCTAC.